This TCR beta chain was retrieved from a study of blood T cell repertoires in COVID-19. The wider study: COVID-19 samples from acute and convalescent phases originated in the United States, Italy and Spain. T cells, B-cell-depleted T cells, or PBMCs supplied cDNA or gDNA.

Seattle patients were enrolled during active infection and followed longitudinally. V lost 1 base, J lost 8 bases, and 5 bases stayed unmatched. Germline V gene data show CDR1 as MGHDK and CDR2 as SYGVNS. This CDR3 contains 15 residues. How the authors handled the data: Cell counts per sample came from amplifying reference gene primers. Only in-frame clones appear in the TCRdb table, and some are missing; sequencing was by immunoSEQ multiplex PCR. Clone size and the V and J calls come from that table; the DNA yielded D and trimming. The table records approximately 63,000 clones, around 91% of them present only once.

The sequencing input was peripheral blood. The TCR originated in a woman aged 60-75 years with COVID-19, enrolled during active disease. V is TRBV25-1 and J is TRBJ1-1, with 12 bases identical to TRBD1. The CDR3 DNA is TGTGCCAGCAGTGAATTGGGACAGGGGGCCGGGGAAGCTTTCTTT. This gives the protein CASSELGQGAGEAFF.